Listed below are T cell receptor beta chains from one sample, sequenced in a study of blood T cell repertoires in COVID-19. Profiled with immunoSEQ multiplex PCR; TCRdb holds only in-frame clones, not every one. The table includes roughly 90,000 clones, approximately 88% detected once. Sequencing was carried out using peripheral blood. Receptors originate from a woman of 80 years or more with active or convalescent COVID-19. Both conserved end residues are part of each CDR3. D genes are given only for firm matches. Some rows mark clone size as missing; the rest say once, few, many or name a class of expanded clone.

V gene	clone size	D gene	J gene	CDR3 DNA	CDR3 protein
TRBV27	NA	NA	TRBJ2-5	TGTGCCAGCAGCCGAAATCCGGGGGTCGGAGAGACCCAGTACTTC	CASSRNPGVGETQYF
TRBV27	NA	TRBD1	TRBJ2-7	TGTGCCAGCAGTTCCCCAAACAGGGGGCTACAGGAGGAGCAGTACTTC	CASSSPNRGLQEEQYF
TRBV6-2/TRBV6-3	NA	NA	TRBJ2-2	TGTGCCAGCAGCGTACACAGGGCGAACACCGGGGAGCTGTTTTTT	CASSVHRANTGELFF
TRBV7-6	few	TRBD2	TRBJ2-1	TGTGCCAGCAGCTTAGGGGGTAGCGGGAGGGTCAATGAGCAGTTCTTC	CASSLGGSGRVNEQFF
TRBV27	NA	NA	TRBJ1-2	TGTGCCAGCAGTTTATCGCTAGGGGCGCCCATATATGGCTACACCTTC	CASSLSLGAPIYGYTF
TRBV2	NA	TRBD2	TRBJ2-1	TGTGCCAGCACAACTAGCGGGGGGCGAAGCTCCTACAATGAGCAGTTCTTC	CASTTSGGRSSYNEQFF
TRBV19	NA	NA	TRBJ1-1	TGTGCCAGTAGTTTATACACAGGGTCGAACACTGAAGCTTTCTTT	CASSLYTGSNTEAFF
TRBV28	NA	NA	TRBJ2-7	TGTGCCAGCAGTTACTCTCAAATCGGGGGCGAGCAGTACTTC	CASSYSQIGGEQYF
TRBV11-1	once	TRBD2	TRBJ2-1	TGTGCCAGCAGCTTAGCGACGCCTAGCGGGAGTGGAGATGAGCAGTTCTTC	CASSLATPSGSGDEQFF
TRBV5-4	NA	TRBD2	TRBJ2-1	TGTGCCAGCAGCCTACGACTAGCGGGAATGGATGAGCAGTTCTTC	CASSLRLAGMDEQFF
TRBV30	few	NA	TRBJ1-2	TGTGCCTGGAGGAGGGCTGGCTACACCTTC	CAWRRAGYTF
TRBV28	NA	NA	TRBJ2-3	TGTGCCAGCAGTTTAGCTCAGACAGATACGCAGTATTTT	CASSLAQTDTQYF
TRBV5-1	NA	NA	TRBJ2-3	TGCGCCAGCAGCCTAGACTTGGACAGTAGCACAGATACGCAGTATTTT	CASSLDLDSSTDTQYF
TRBV7-2	NA	NA	TRBJ2-3	TGTGCCAGCAGCTTACGACAGATCACAGATACGCAGTATTTT	CASSLRQITDTQYF
TRBV3-1/TRBV3-2	NA	NA	TRBJ1-1	TGTGCCAGCAGCCAAGAAGGGGGTATGAACACTGAAGCTTTCTTT	CASSQEGGMNTEAFF
TRBV6-6	once	NA	TRBJ2-7	TGTGCCAGCAGTTACGGACAGAGCTCCTACGAGCAGTACTTC	CASSYGQSSYEQYF
TRBV7-9	once	TRBD1	TRBJ1-1	TGTGCCAGCAGCCCGGGGACAGGGCGGATGAACACTGAAGCTTTCTTT	CASSPGTGRMNTEAFF
TRBV12-3/TRBV12-4	NA	NA	TRBJ1-5	TGTGCCAGCAGTCCCCCGTATCAGCCCCAGCATTTT	CASSPPYQPQHF
TRBV28	NA	TRBD2	TRBJ2-1	TGTGCCAGCACCCTGACAGCGGGAGGGCTCTACAATGAGCAGTTCTTC	CASTLTAGGLYNEQFF
TRBV7-9	NA	NA	TRBJ2-1	TGTGCCAGCAGCTTATCGGGTCACTCAAACTCCTACAATGAGCAGTTCTTC	CASSLSGHSNSYNEQFF
TRBV6-4	NA	TRBD1	TRBJ1-2	TGTGCCAGCAGCAAGCCGGGACAGGGGTTTGGCTACACCTTC	CASSKPGQGFGYTF
TRBV24-1	NA	NA	TRBJ1-1	TGTGCCACCAGTGCCCCGACAGGTGAAGCTTTCTTT	CATSAPTGEAFF